One sample yielded the 30 T cell receptor beta chains listed below, sequenced in a study of T cell responses to AZD1222 COVID-19 vaccine. Repertoires were generated with immunoSEQ multiplex PCR, while TCRdb's copy carries only in-frame clones and drops some. This table has 250,000 to 300,000 clones, about 94% appearing once. Sequenced here: peripheral blood, sampled 28 days after the second AZD1222 dose. The receptors shown here come from an adult who received the AZD1222 COVID-19 vaccine.

The V call is TRBV6-5, the J call TRBJ1-2; 7 bases map to TRBD1. V shed 1 base and J 7 bases; nucleotides not matched to a gene: 6. Germline V gene data show CDR1 as MNHEY and CDR2 as SVGAGI. The CDR3 consists of 14 residues. The CDR3 DNA follows: TGTGCCAGCAGTTACTTCGACAGGGCCGGTGGCTACACCTTC. Residues: CASSYFDRAGGYTF.

J is TRBJ2-5 and V is TRBV15; D might be TRBD1 or TRBD2, each matching 5 bases. The CDR3 runs to 15 residues. The germline gives CDR1 LNHNV, CDR2 YYDKDF (reference sequence). Deletions cut 0 bases from V and 5 bases from J, with 13 bases between. CDR3 sequence: CATSRDPGAKETQYF. The CDR3 DNA reads TGTGCCACCAGCAGAGATCCCGGGGCGAAGGAGACCCAGTACTTC. Full variable domain (missing parts from reference TRBV15 and TRBJ2-5): DAMVIQNPRYQVTQFGKPVTLSCSQTLNHNVMYWYQQKSSQAPKLLFHYYDKDFNNEADTPDNFQSRRPNTSFCFLDIRSPGLGDTAMYLCATSRDPGAKETQYFGPGTRLLVL.

The chain is built from TRBV2 and TRBJ2-2; D is uncertain. V shed 3 bases and J shed 3 bases, with 11 bases lying between them. This CDR3 is 15 amino acids long. Germline V lookup: CDR1 SNHLY, CDR2 FYNNEI. CDR3 region: CASSDRRTYTGELFF. CDR3 sequence (DNA): TGTGCCAGCAGTGATAGACGGACCTACACCGGGGAGCTGTTTTTT.

This chain links TRBV7-2 with TRBJ2-7, with 7 bases aligning to TRBD2. J gave up 2 bases and V 3 bases, and 10 bases lay outside the gene matches. CDR3 length equals 16 residues. CDR1 is SGHTA, CDR2 FQGNSA, per germline. The CDR3 here is CASSLSGGSVAYEQYF. DNA for the CDR3: TGTGCCAGCAGCTTGTCCGGCGGGAGTGTAGCCTACGAGCAGTACTTC.

The rearrangement joins TRBV7-8 to TRBJ2-2; D not certain. CDR3 length: 13 residues. V was clipped by 2 bases and J by 4 bases, with 5 bases between them. Germline V gene data show CDR1 as SGHVS and CDR2 as FQNEAQ. The CDR3 bases are TGTGCCAGCAGCTTACCCGGCACCGGGGAGCTGTTTTTT. Protein: CASSLPGTGELFF.

This clone was counted between two and nine times. The V call is TRBV9, the J call TRBJ2-3; D not certain. CDR1 SGDLS and CDR2 YYNGEE come from the germline V gene. CDR3 length equals 15 residues. Trimming pared 0 bases from V and 2 bases from J, leaving 10 bases between. The CDR3 sequence: CASSVGGSFTDTQYF. The CDR3, as DNA: TGTGCCAGCAGCGTAGGGGGTTCCTTCACAGATACGCAGTATTTT.

The chain joins TRBV29-1 to TRBJ1-1; 7 bases map to TRBD1. V lost 6 bases, J lost 1 base, and 8 bases stayed unmatched. The CDR3 loop spans 14 amino acids. CDR1 is SQVTM, CDR2 ANQGSEA, per germline. The CDR3, as DNA: TGCAGCGTATTACAGGGGTCCACGAACACTGAAGCTTTCTTT. Translating it yields CSVLQGSTNTEAFF. Full variable domain (outside the CDR3, taken from reference TRBV29-1 and TRBJ1-1): SAVISQKPSRDICQRGTSLTIQCQVDSQVTMMFWYRQQPGQSLTLIATANQGSEATYESGFVIDKFPISRPNLTFSTLTVSNMSPEDSSIYLCSVLQGSTNTEAFFGQGTRLTVV.

Concerning this clone: This sample includes further DNA sequences coding for the same CDR3. The rearrangement uses TRBV2 and TRBJ2-2, with D hard to call. Germline CDR1 reads SNHLY; CDR2 reads FYNNEI. V lost 2 bases and J lost 5, with 9 bases in between. The length of the CDR3 is 14 residues. CDR3 amino acids: CASSEWGRTGELFF. CDR3 sequence (DNA): TGTGCCAGCAGTGAATGGGGTCGAACCGGGGAGCTGTTTTTT.

J is TRBJ2-3 and V is TRBV3-1 (or the pseudogene TRBV3-2), with D perhaps matching TRBD2 (5 bases). The CDR3 is 14 residues long. CDR1 LGHDT and CDR2 YNNKEL come from the germline V gene (reference sequence). The V end was cut by 2 bases, the J end by 6 bases, with 12 bases between. In DNA form, the CDR3 reads TGTGCCAGCAGCCAACCCGGACTTCCCGATACGCAGTATTTT. It is translated as CASSQPGLPDTQYF.

The chain is built from TRBV28 and TRBJ1-1, with no clear D. CDR1 and CDR2 (germline): MDHEN, SYDVKM. There are 12 residues in the CDR3. Trimming removed 6 bases at V and 0 bases at J, with 5 bases between. The CDR3 bases are TGTGCCAGCAGCCCGCTGAACACTGAAGCTTTCTTT. This sequence encodes CASSPLNTEAFF.

The chain employs TRBV7-2 and TRBJ2-7; the match to TRBD2 covers 13 bases. The CDR3 is 16 residues long. Germline-derived CDR1 and CDR2 are SGHTA and FQGNSA. J lost 5 bases, V lost 0 bases, and 4 bases had no gene match. Here the CDR3 DNA reads TGTGCCAGCAGCTTAGCCCCGGGACTAGCGGGAAACGAGCAGTACTTC. Translation gives CASSLAPGLAGNEQYF.

The rearrangement links TRBV6-2 or TRBV6-3 to TRBJ1-5; TRBD1 matches 9 bases. V shed 0 bases, J shed 4 bases, and the junction held 4 bases outside the gene matches. The CDR3 is 16 amino acids. Germline CDR1 reads MNHEY; CDR2 reads SVGEGT. This CDR3 is CASSYSGTGWNQPQHF. DNA for the CDR3: TGTGCCAGCAGTTACTCTGGGACAGGGTGGAATCAGCCCCAGCATTTT.

V usage is TRBV11-2 and J usage is TRBJ2-3; D may be TRBD2 (5 bases). The CDR3 has 15 residues. The germline gives CDR1 SGHAT, CDR2 FQNNGV. V was trimmed by 5 bases and J by 1 base, leaving 13 bases between them. The CDR3 DNA reads TGTGCCAGCAGCCCGCTCTTGGAGGGCACAGATACGCAGTATTTT. It specifies CASSPLLEGTDTQYF.

This clone has a handful of counts. Other DNA sequences in this sample translate to the same CDR3. The chain recombines TRBV4-1 with TRBJ1-5; possibly TRBD1 for D (5 bases). Germline lookup yields CDR1 MGHRA and CDR2 YSYEKL. Trimming cost V 1 base and J 1 base, with 8 bases left between them. There are 15 residues in the CDR3. CDR3 amino acids: CASSQVPGSNQPQHF. DNA for the CDR3: TGCGCCAGCAGCCAAGTTCCAGGGAGCAATCAGCCCCAGCATTTT.

CDR3 nucleotide sequence: TGTGCCTGGAGTCCCAGACTAGCGGGCTACAATGAGCAGTTCTTC. It yields the protein CAWSPRLAGYNEQFF. The chain is built from TRBV30 and TRBJ2-1, with 10 bases aligning to TRBD2. J was trimmed by 3 bases and V by 2 bases; bases with no gene match: 4. Germline CDR1 is GTSNPN and CDR2 is SVGIG (reference sequence). This CDR3 is built from 15 residues.

CDR3 amino acids: CASSPREGDTQYF. CDR3 DNA: TGTGCCAGCTCACCACGGGAAGGAGATACGCAGTATTTT. The genes are TRBV18 and TRBJ2-3; unclear D gene. The CDR3 has 13 amino acids. Germline CDR1 KGHSH, CDR2 LQKENI. The V and J ends lost 1 base and 5 bases respectively, with 7 bases between them.

This chain links TRBV19 with TRBJ1-5; D unclear. Germline V gene sequence: CDR1 LNHDA, CDR2 SQIVND (reference sequence). The CDR3 contains 15 residues. Trimming removed 5 bases from V and 9 bases from J, with 20 bases in between. This CDR3 reads CASSDTRRTRGPQHF. The CDR3 nucleotides are TGTGCCAGTAGTGATACACGCCGGACCCGGGGGCCCCAGCATTTT. Based on the CDR3 plus reference TRBV19 and TRBJ1-5, the full variable domain is DGGITQSPKYLFRKEGQNVTLSCEQNLNHDAMYWYRQDPGQGLRLIYYSQIVNDFQKGDIAEGYSVSREKKESFPLTVTSAQKNPTAFYLCASSDTRRTRGPQHFGDGTRLSIL.

The V and J genes are TRBV28 and TRBJ2-3; the match to TRBD2 covers 9 bases. This CDR3 spans 18 amino acids. V gave up 6 bases and J gave up 0 bases; unmatched junction bases: 13. Germline-derived CDR1 and CDR2 are MDHEN and SYDVKM. Here the CDR3 reads CASSRPGTSSSSTDTQYF. CDR3 coding DNA: TGTGCCAGCAGCCGTCCCGGGACTAGCAGTTCTAGCACAGATACGCAGTATTTT.

V is TRBV5-1 and J is TRBJ2-2; TRBD1 agrees at 8 bases. CDR3 length: 14 residues. CDR1 SGHRS and CDR2 YFSETQ come from the germline V gene. V lost 4 bases and J lost 5; bases outside the gene matches: 4. CDR3 region: CASSSQGATGELFF. CDR3 nucleotides: TGCGCCAGCAGCAGTCAGGGGGCAACCGGGGAGCTGTTTTTT. Drawing the rest from reference TRBV5-1 and TRBJ2-2, the complete variable domain is KAGVTQTPRYLIKTRGQQVTLSCSPISGHRSVSWYQQTPGQGLQFLFEYFSETQRNKGNFPGRFSGRQFSNSRSEMNVSTLELGDSALYLCASSSQGATGELFFGEGSRLTVL.

Remarks on this clone: This CDR3 is also generated by other DNA sequences in the sample. The V gene is TRBV18, the J gene TRBJ1-6; D gene unclear. The CDR3 has 14 residues. CDR1 is KGHSH and CDR2 is LQKENI in the germline V gene. Trimming shortened V by 3 bases and J by 8 bases, and 11 bases separated the two germline ends. This CDR3 reads CASSPSGRDSPLHF. CDR3 sequence (DNA): TGTGCCAGCTCACCCAGCGGGCGTGATTCACCCCTCCACTTT.

In DNA, the CDR3 is TGTGCCAGTAGTACGGGTCTGAACACTGAAGCTTTCTTT. Protein sequence: CASSTGLNTEAFF. V gene TRBV19 combines with J gene TRBJ1-1, with D unresolved. V gave up 4 bases and J gave up 0 bases, with 6 bases separating them. The CDR3 is 13 amino acids. Germline V gene sequence: CDR1 LNHDA, CDR2 SQIVND (reference sequence).

The chain links TRBV19 to TRBJ2-2; TRBD2 matches at 7 bases. The CDR3 spans 14 residues. CDR1 LNHDA and CDR2 SQIVND come from the germline V gene (reference sequence). V lost 6 bases, J lost 7 bases, and 8 bases stayed unmatched. CDR3 sequence reads: CASSQGGRVGELFF. The CDR3 DNA reads TGTGCCAGTAGCCAGGGAGGGAGAGTCGGGGAGCTGTTTTTT. Drawing the rest from reference TRBV19 and TRBJ2-2, the complete variable domain is DGGITQSPKYLFRKEGQNVTLSCEQNLNHDAMYWYRQDPGQGLRLIYYSQIVNDFQKGDIAEGYSVSREKKESFPLTVTSAQKNPTAFYLCASSQGGRVGELFFGEGSRLTVL.

This chain joins TRBV5-1 and TRBJ1-6; the match to TRBD1 covers 9 bases. After removal of 3 bases from V and 7 bases from J, the junction contained 5 bases not matched to a gene. Germline V CDR1 and CDR2: SGHRS, YFSETQ. The CDR3 is 15 residues long. The CDR3 spells CASSSSTGGNSPLHF. Here the CDR3 DNA reads TGCGCCAGCAGCTCTTCTACAGGGGGCAATTCACCCCTCCACTTT.

The V gene is TRBV7-2, the J gene TRBJ1-4, with D perhaps TRBD1 (5 bases). V lost 3 bases and J lost 7, with 15 bases in between. CDR1 is SGHTA, CDR2 FQGNSA, per germline. CDR3 length: 15 residues. CDR3 region: CASSFRPGPGEKLFF. Here the CDR3 DNA reads TGTGCCAGCAGCTTCCGACCGGGACCGGGTGAAAAACTGTTTTTT.

The chain joins TRBV7-9 to TRBJ2-3; 15 nucleotides align to TRBD2. The CDR3 covers 18 residues. With V trimmed by 6 bases and J by 3 bases, 10 bases remained unmatched. Germline CDR1 reads SEHNR; CDR2 reads FQNEAQ (reference sequence). CDR3 nucleotide sequence: TGTGCCAGCAGACCCCCCGGGACTAGCGGGGGGCCGACAGATACGCAGTATTTT. This gives the protein CASRPPGTSGGPTDTQYF.

The genes are TRBV5-1 and TRBJ2-1, with 9 bases lining up with TRBD2. This CDR3 contains 15 residues. CDR1 and CDR2 from the germline V gene are SGHRS and YFSETQ. The V gene end was trimmed by 6 bases and the J gene end by 9 bases; junction bases not matched to a gene: 13. This chain's CDR3 is CASTPRASGKVEQFF. In DNA, the CDR3 is TGCGCCAGCACTCCCCGGGCTAGCGGGAAGGTTGAGCAGTTCTTC.

The rearrangement joins TRBV5-1 to TRBJ1-1, with 9 nucleotides matching TRBD1. The germline gives CDR1 SGHRS, CDR2 YFSETQ. CDR3 size: 15 residues. With 4 bases clipped from V and 6 bases from J, the junction kept 10 bases outside the gene matches. CDR3 DNA: TGCGCCAGCAGCGCCCTTTACCGGGACAGGGCTGAAGCTTTCTTT. Translating gives CASSALYRDRAEAFF.

J is TRBJ2-2 and V is TRBV13; TRBD1 matches 8 bases. CDR1 is PRHDT and CDR2 is FYEKMQ in the germline V gene (reference sequence). This CDR3 is 13 amino acids long. Germline trimming cut 8 bases from V and 4 bases from J; bases unmatched to any gene: 3. The CDR3 spells CASGQGSTGELFF. The CDR3, as DNA: TGTGCCAGCGGACAGGGCAGCACCGGGGAGCTGTTTTTT.

This chain links TRBV3-1 (or the pseudogene TRBV3-2) with TRBJ1-1, with D perhaps matching TRBD1 (5 bases). Germline V CDR1 and CDR2: LGHDT, YNNKEL (reference sequence). This CDR3 spans 15 amino acids. Trimming took 1 base from V and 5 from J, leaving 14 bases between them. The CDR3 loop reads CASSQVGGTGTEAFF. In DNA form, the CDR3 reads TGTGCCAGCAGCCAAGTTGGGGGGACGGGGACTGAAGCTTTCTTT.

About this clone itself: The sample contains more than one DNA sequence encoding this CDR3. This chain uses TRBV2 with TRBJ2-1, with TRBD2 matching 11 bases. This CDR3 contains 13 residues. Germline-derived CDR1 and CDR2 are SNHLY and FYNNEI. J was trimmed by 9 bases and V by 6 bases; bases with no gene match: 4. CDR3 region: CASRLAGVGEQFF. The CDR3, as DNA: TGTGCCAGCAGACTAGCGGGAGTTGGTGAGCAGTTCTTC.